This is a list of T cell receptor beta chains from one sample in a study of shared clonotypes between healthy human individuals. TCRdb keeps only in-frame clones here, not all; method: immunoSEQ multiplex PCR. The sample consists of some 2,400,000 clones, approximately 95% of them appearing once. Sequenced: naive CD4+ T cells sorted from blood. The receptors were sampled from a man aged 18 to 29 in good health. CDR3s include the opening cysteine and the closing phenylalanine or tryptophan. A D gene is named only where the DNA matches it firmly. Rows give clone size only sometimes, using once, few, many, or a class for an expanded clone.

D | size | J | V | CDR3 | DNA
- | - | TRBJ2-5 | TRBV19 | CASSNQRETQYF | TGTGCCAGTAGTAATCAGCGAGAGACCCAGTACTTC
TRBD1 | - | TRBJ1-4 | TRBV5-1 | CASRRGTGDEKLFF | TGCGCCAGCAGACGCGGGACAGGGGATGAAAAACTGTTTTTT
TRBD1 | - | TRBJ1-2 | TRBV18 | CASSRTGGGYTF | TGTGCCAGCTCCAGGACAGGGGGTGGCTACACCTTC
- | - | TRBJ1-1 | TRBV9 | CASSVGPDNTEAFF | TGTGCCAGCAGCGTAGGACCAGATAACACTGAAGCTTTCTTT
- | - | TRBJ2-1 | TRBV29-1 | CSVDVVDEQFF | TGCAGCGTCGATGTAGTCGATGAGCAGTTCTTC
- | - | TRBJ2-7 | TRBV18 | CASSPSRGAYEQYF | TGTGCCAGCTCACCTAGCAGGGGCGCCTACGAGCAGTACTTC
- | - | TRBJ2-2 | TRBV28 | CASSNLSGRLFF | TGTGCCAGCAGCAATCTCTCGGGACGGCTGTTTTTT
- | - | TRBJ2-2 | TRBV14 | CASSQERPPGGELFF | TGTGCCAGCAGCCAAGAGCGCCCGCCGGGCGGGGAGCTGTTTTTT
TRBD1 | - | TRBJ1-5 | TRBV19 | CASTSTGVSNQPQHF | TGTGCCAGTACCTCGACAGGGGTTAGCAATCAGCCCCAGCATTTT
- | - | TRBJ1-1 | TRBV25-1 | CASRARGGNTEAFF | TGTGCCAGCAGAGCGCGTGGGGGGAACACTGAAGCTTTCTTT
TRBD1 | - | TRBJ1-2 | TRBV6-5 | CASSSDRGALFLGYTF | TGTGCCAGCAGTTCGGACAGGGGCGCGCTTTTTCTTGGCTACACCTTC
- | - | TRBJ1-6 | TRBV4-1 | CASSQDVGRGRKSPLHF | TGCGCCAGCAGCCAAGATGTGGGGCGCGGGAGGAAATCACCCCTCCACTTT
- | - | TRBJ2-1 | TRBV11-2 | CASSPTGGLSEQFF | TGTGCCAGCAGCCCGACTGGGGGATTGAGTGAGCAGTTCTTC
- | - | TRBJ1-1 | TRBV7-9 | CASSPGPQGTEAFF | TGTGCCAGCAGCCCCGGCCCCCAGGGCACTGAAGCTTTCTTT
TRBD2 | once | TRBJ2-3 | TRBV2 | CASNGGVSTDTQYF | TGTGCCAGCAATGGGGGGGTTAGCACAGATACGCAGTATTTT
TRBD1 | - | TRBJ1-6 | TRBV7-2 | CASSLQGGVGSPLHF | TGTGCCAGCAGCTTACAGGGGGGGGTTGGTTCACCCCTCCACTTT
- | - | TRBJ2-5 | TRBV29-1 | CSGGSETQYF | TGCAGCGGCGGGTCGGAGACCCAGTACTTC
- | - | TRBJ1-5 | TRBV10-3 | CAISESGSQPQHF | TGTGCCATCAGTGAGTCGGGGAGTCAGCCCCAGCATTTT
TRBD2 | once | TRBJ2-2 | TRBV7-9 | CASSESASGWNTGELFF | TGTGCCAGCAGCGAGTCGGCTAGCGGGTGGAACACCGGGGAGCTGTTTTTT
- | - | TRBJ1-1 | TRBV30 | CAFSGQMNTEAFF | TGTGCCTTCTCGGGGCAGATGAACACTGAAGCTTTCTTT
- | once | TRBJ1-2 | TRBV28 | CASSSSRERGGGYTF | TGTGCCAGCAGTTCGTCTCGGGAGAGGGGAGGGGGCTACACCTTC
TRBD2 | - | TRBJ2-3 | TRBV5-1 | CASSPGLAGGTQYF | TGCGCCAGCAGTCCGGGACTAGCGGGGGGAACGCAGTATTTT
- | - | TRBJ2-2 | TRBV5-1 | CASSLPLGYPRGTGELFF | TGCGCCAGCAGCTTACCCCTGGGCTACCCTCGGGGCACCGGGGAGCTGTTTTTT
- | - | TRBJ1-2 | TRBV30 | CAWTQGGVYGYTF | TGTGCCTGGACACAGGGAGGGGTTTATGGCTACACCTTC
- | - | TRBJ1-1 | TRBV14 | CASSPTKYTEAFF | TGTGCCAGCAGCCCCACGAAATACACTGAAGCTTTCTTT
- | - | TRBJ1-1 | TRBV2 | CASSGEDGTEAFF | TGTGCCAGCAGTGGGGAGGATGGAACTGAAGCTTTCTTT
TRBD2 | - | TRBJ2-2 | TRBV5-1 | CASSFASGRNTGELFF | TGCGCCAGCAGTTTTGCTAGCGGGAGAAACACCGGGGAGCTGTTTTTT
- | once | TRBJ1-4 | TRBV7-2 | CASSLVSRVTEKLFF | TGTGCCAGCAGCTTAGTCTCTAGGGTTACTGAAAAACTGTTTTTT
- | - | TRBJ2-3 | TRBV10-3 | CAISPSGSRTDTQYF | TGTGCCATCAGTCCCTCAGGGAGTCGGACAGATACGCAGTATTTT
- | - | TRBJ1-2 | TRBV2 | CASKGNYGYTF | TGTGCCAGCAAGGGTAACTATGGCTACACCTTC
- | - | TRBJ1-2 | TRBV7-9 | CASSPHLDYGYTF | TGTGCCAGCAGCCCCCATTTGGACTATGGCTACACCTTC
- | - | TRBJ2-5 | TRBV29-1 | CSVESTRGAETQYF | TGCAGCGTTGAATCAACCCGGGGGGCAGAGACCCAGTACTTC
- | - | TRBJ1-4 | TRBV6-1 | CASSVTATNEKLFF | TGTGCCAGCAGTGTAACGGCAACTAATGAAAAACTGTTTTTT
TRBD2 | once | TRBJ2-1 | TRBV5-1 | CASSPGPSGAYSYNEQFF | TGCGCCAGCAGCCCGGGGCCTAGCGGGGCCTACTCCTACAATGAGCAGTTCTTC
- | - | TRBJ1-2 | TRBV18 | CASSPPRGPKGYTF | TGTGCCAGCTCACCACCGCGCGGACCGAAGGGCTACACCTTC
TRBD1 | - | TRBJ2-5 | TRBV4-3 | CASSQDGQVYGETQYF | TGCGCCAGCAGCCAAGATGGACAGGTTTACGGAGAGACCCAGTACTTC
TRBD1 | - | TRBJ1-3 | TRBV6-5 | CASSYAGQASGNTIYF | TGTGCCAGCAGTTACGCCGGACAGGCCTCTGGAAACACCATATATTTT